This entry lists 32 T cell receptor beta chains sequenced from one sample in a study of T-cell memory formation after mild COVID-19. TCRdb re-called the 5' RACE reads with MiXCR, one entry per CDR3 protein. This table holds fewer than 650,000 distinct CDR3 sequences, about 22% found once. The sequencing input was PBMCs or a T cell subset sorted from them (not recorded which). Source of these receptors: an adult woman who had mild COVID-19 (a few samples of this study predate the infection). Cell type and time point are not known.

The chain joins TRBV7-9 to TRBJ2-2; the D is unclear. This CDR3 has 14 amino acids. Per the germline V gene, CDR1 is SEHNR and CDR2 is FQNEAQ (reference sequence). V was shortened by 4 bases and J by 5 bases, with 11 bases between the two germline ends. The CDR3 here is CASSSILGTGELFF. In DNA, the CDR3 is TGTGCCAGCAGCTCTATCCTAGGGACCGGGGAGCTGTTTTTT.

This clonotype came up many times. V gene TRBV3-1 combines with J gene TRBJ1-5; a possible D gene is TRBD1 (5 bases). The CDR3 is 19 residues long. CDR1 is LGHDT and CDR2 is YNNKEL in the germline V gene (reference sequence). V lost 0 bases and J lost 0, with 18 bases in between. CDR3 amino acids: CASSQDPGGNWDSNQPQHF. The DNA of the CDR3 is TGTGCCAGCAGCCAAGATCCGGGGGGGAATTGGGATAGCAATCAGCCCCAGCATTTT.

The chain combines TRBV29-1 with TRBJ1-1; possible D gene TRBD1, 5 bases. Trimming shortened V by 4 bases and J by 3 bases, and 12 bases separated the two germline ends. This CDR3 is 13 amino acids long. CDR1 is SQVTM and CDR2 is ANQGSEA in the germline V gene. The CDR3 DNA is TGCAGCGTTGTCGCCCTGGGGGACACTGAAGCTTTCTTT. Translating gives CSVVALGDTEAFF.

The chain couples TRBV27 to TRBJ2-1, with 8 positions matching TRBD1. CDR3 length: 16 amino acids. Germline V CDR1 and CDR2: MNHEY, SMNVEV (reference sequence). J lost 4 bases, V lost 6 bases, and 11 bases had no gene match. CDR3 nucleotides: TGTGCCAGCAGCACACCAGGGGGCCAGCAATACAATGAGCAGTTCTTC. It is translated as CASSTPGGQQYNEQFF.

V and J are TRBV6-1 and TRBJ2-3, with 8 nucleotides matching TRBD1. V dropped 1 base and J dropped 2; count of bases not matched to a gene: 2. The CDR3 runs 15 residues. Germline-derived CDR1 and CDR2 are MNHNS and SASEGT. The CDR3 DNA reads TGTGCCAGCAGTGAAGGGCAGGGGGCCACAGATACGCAGTATTTT. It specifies CASSEGQGATDTQYF.

The CDR3 loop is CASSEGQGEAFF. CDR3 nucleotides: TGTGCCAGCAGTGAAGGACAGGGTGAAGCTTTCTTT. V and J are TRBV25-1 and TRBJ1-1; 8 bases line up with TRBD1. The V gene's germline CDR1 is MGHDK and CDR2 SYGVNS. The CDR3 loop spans 12 amino acids. The J segment lost 7 bases and the V segment lost 2 bases, leaving 0 bases of the junction unmatched.

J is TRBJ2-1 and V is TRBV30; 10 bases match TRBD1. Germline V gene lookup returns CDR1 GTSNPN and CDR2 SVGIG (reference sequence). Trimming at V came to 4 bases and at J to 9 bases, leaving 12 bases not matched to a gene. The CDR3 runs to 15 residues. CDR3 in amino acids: CAWKEEGTGDSEQFF. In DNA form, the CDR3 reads TGTGCCTGGAAGGAGGAGGGGACAGGGGACAGTGAGCAGTTCTTC.

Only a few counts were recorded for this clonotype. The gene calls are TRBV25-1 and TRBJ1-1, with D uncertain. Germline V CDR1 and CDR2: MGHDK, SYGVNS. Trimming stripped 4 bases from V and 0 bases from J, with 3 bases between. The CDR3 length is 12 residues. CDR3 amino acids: CASSAMNTEAFF. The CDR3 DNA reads TGTGCCAGCAGTGCGATGAACACTGAAGCTTTCTTT.

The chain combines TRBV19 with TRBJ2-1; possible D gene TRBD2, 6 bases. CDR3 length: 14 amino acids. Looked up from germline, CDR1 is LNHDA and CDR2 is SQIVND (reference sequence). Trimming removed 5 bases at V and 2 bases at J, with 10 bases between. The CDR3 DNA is TGTGCCAGTAGTGACGCGGGAACCTACAATGAGCAGTTCTTC. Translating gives CASSDAGTYNEQFF. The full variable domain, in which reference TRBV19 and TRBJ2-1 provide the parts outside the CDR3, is DGGITQSPKYLFRKEGQNVTLSCEQNLNHDAMYWYRQDPGQGLRLIYYSQIVNDFQKGDIAEGYSVSREKKESFPLTVTSAQKNPTAFYLCASSDAGTYNEQFFGPGTRLTVL.

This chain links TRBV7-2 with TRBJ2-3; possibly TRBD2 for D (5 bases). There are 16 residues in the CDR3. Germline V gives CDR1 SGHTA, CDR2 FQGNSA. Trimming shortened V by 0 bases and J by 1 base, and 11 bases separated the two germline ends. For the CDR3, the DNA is TGTGCCAGCAGCTTAGCCACTAGTCTTCGCACAGATACGCAGTATTTT. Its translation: CASSLATSLRTDTQYF.

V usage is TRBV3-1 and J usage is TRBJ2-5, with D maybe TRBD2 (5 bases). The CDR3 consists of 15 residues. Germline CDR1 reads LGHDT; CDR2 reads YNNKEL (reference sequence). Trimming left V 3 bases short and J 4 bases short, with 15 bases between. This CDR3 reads CASSHPRVGGETQYF. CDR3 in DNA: TGTGCCAGCAGCCACCCGCGGGTAGGCGGAGAGACCCAGTACTTC.

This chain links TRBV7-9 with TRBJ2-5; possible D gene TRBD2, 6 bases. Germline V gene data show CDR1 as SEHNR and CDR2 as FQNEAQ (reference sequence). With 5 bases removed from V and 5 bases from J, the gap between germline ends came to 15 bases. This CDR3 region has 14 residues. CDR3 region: CASSQDAGLETQYF. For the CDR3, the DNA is TGTGCCAGCAGCCAGGACGCGGGGCTCGAGACCCAGTACTTC.

The CDR3 spells CASSSDDTLLDEQFF. The CDR3, as DNA: TGTGCCAGCAGCTCAGACGACACCTTACTCGATGAGCAGTTCTTC. The chain carries TRBV7-9 and TRBJ2-1; D remains ambiguous. V shed 4 bases and J shed 8 bases, with 18 bases lying between them. The germline V gene has CDR1 SEHNR and CDR2 FQNEAQ (reference sequence). The CDR3 length is 15 residues.

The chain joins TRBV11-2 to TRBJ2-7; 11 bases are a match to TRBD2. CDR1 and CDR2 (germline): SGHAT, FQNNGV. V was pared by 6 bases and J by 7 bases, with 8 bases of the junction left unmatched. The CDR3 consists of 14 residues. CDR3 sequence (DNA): TGTGCCAGCAGAGCCGGGACTAGCGGCCAAGAGCAGTACTTC. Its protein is CASRAGTSGQEQYF.

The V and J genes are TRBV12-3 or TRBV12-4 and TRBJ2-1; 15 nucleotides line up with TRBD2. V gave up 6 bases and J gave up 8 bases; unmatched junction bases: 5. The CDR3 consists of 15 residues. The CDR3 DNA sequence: TGTGCCAGCAGCATCTGGACTAGCGGGGGGGATGAGCAGTTCTTC. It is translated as CASSIWTSGGDEQFF.

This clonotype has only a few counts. CDR3 sequence: CASSTFQAGGDEQFF. DNA for the CDR3: TGTGCCAGTAGTACCTTCCAGGCGGGAGGTGATGAGCAGTTCTTC. The chain links TRBV19 to TRBJ2-1; TRBD2 matches at 8 bases. Germline loops: CDR1 LNHDA, CDR2 SQIVND (reference sequence). J was trimmed by 8 bases and V by 4 bases; bases with no gene match: 10. The CDR3 has 15 residues. The whole variable domain, remainder taken from reference TRBV19 and TRBJ2-1, is DGGITQSPKYLFRKEGQNVTLSCEQNLNHDAMYWYRQDPGQGLRLIYYSQIVNDFQKGDIAEGYSVSREKKESFPLTVTSAQKNPTAFYLCASSTFQAGGDEQFFGPGTRLTVL.

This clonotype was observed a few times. The CDR3 DNA follows: TGTGCCAGCAGTCGCGGGACTGGGGTTAACTATGGCTACACCTTC. Amino acid sequence: CASSRGTGVNYGYTF. The V and J genes are TRBV7-9 and TRBJ1-2; D perhaps matches TRBD1 (5 bases). V was clipped by 6 bases and J by 1 base, with 15 bases between them. This CDR3 has 15 amino acids. Per the germline V gene, CDR1 is SEHNR and CDR2 is FQNEAQ (reference sequence).

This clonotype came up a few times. DNA of the CDR3: TGTGCCAGCAGCCAAGATCAGGTTAGGACGGCAAGGGAGCAGTTCTTC. Encoded protein: CASSQDQVRTAREQFF. This chain uses TRBV14 with TRBJ2-1; D remains ambiguous. The V gene's germline CDR1 is SGHDN and CDR2 FVKESK. V was pared by 0 bases and J by 10 bases, with 19 bases between. The CDR3 consists of 16 residues.

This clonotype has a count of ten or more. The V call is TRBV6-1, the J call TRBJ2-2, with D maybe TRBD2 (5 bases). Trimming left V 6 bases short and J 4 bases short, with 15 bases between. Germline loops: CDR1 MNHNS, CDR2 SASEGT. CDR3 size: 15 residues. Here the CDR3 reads CASSDTSGATGELFF. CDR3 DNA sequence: TGTGCCAGCAGCGATACCAGCGGTGCCACCGGGGAGCTGTTTTTT.

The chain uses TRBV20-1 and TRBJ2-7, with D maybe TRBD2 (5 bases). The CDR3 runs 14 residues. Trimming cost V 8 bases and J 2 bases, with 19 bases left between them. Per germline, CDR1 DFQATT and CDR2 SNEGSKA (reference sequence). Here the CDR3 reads CSPTRSGTPYEQYF. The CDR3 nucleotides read TGCAGTCCCACACGGTCGGGAACCCCCTACGAGCAGTACTTC.

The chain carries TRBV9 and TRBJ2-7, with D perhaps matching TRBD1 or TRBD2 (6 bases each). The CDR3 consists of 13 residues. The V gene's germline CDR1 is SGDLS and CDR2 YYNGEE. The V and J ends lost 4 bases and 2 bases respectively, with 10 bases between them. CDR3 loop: CASSSGAAYEQYF. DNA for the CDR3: TGTGCCAGCAGCTCGGGGGCAGCCTACGAGCAGTACTTC.

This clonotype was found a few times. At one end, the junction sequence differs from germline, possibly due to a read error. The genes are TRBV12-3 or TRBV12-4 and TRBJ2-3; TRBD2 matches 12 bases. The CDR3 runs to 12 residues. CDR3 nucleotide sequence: TGTGCCAGCAGTTCTAGCGGGAGGGCCGACCTTTTT. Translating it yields CASSSSGRADLF.

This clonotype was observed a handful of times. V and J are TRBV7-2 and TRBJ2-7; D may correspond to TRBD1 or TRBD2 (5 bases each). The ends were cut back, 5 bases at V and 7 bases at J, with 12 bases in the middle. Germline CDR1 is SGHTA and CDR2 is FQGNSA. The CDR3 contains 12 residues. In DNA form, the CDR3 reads TGTGCCAGCAGCCCAGGGACGTGGGAGCAGTACTTC. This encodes CASSPGTWEQYF.

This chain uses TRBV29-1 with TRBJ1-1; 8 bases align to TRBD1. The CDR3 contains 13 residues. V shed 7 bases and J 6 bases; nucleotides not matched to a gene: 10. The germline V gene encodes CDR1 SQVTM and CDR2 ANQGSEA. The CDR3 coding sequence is TGCAGCGCTTGGACAGGGACTATGGCTGAAGCTTTCTTT. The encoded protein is CSAWTGTMAEAFF.

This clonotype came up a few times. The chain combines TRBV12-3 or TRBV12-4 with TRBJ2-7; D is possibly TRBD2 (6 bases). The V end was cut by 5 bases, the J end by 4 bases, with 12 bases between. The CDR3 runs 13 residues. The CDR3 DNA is TGTGCCAGCAGTCCCGCGGGGTGGTACGAGCAGTACTTC. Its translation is CASSPAGWYEQYF.

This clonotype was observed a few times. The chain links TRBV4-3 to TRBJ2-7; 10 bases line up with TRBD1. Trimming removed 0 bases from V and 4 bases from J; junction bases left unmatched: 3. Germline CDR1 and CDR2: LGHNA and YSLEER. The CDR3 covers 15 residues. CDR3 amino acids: CASSQEWTGGYEQYF. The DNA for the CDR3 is TGCGCCAGCAGCCAAGAGTGGACAGGGGGGTACGAGCAGTACTTC.

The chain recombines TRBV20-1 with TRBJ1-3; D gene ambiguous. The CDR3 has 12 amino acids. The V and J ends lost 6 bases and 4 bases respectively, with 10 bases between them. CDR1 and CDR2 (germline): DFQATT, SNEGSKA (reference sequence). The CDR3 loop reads CSARADGNTIYF. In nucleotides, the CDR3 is TGCAGTGCCCGGGCCGACGGAAACACCATATATTTT.

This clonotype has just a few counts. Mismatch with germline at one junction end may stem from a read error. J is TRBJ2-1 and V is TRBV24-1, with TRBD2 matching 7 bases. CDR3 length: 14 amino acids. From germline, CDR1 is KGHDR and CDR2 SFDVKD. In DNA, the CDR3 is TGTGCCACCAGTGATCTACGGGACTACGATGAGCAGTTCTTC. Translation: CATSDLRDYDEQFF.

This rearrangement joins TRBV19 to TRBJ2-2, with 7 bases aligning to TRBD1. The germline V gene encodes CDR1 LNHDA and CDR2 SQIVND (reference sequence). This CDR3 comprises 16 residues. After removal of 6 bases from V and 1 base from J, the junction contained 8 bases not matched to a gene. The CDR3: CASRYRRDRNTGELFF. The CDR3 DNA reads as TGTGCCAGTAGGTACCGCCGGGACAGGAACACCGGGGAGCTGTTTTTT.

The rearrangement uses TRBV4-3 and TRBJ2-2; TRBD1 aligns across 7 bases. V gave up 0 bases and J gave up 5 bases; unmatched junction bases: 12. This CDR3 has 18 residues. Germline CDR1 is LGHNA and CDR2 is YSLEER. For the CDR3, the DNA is TGCGCCAGCAGCCAAGATCCGAGATCAGGGGGTGTGACCGGGGAGCTGTTTTTT. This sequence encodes CASSQDPRSGGVTGELFF.

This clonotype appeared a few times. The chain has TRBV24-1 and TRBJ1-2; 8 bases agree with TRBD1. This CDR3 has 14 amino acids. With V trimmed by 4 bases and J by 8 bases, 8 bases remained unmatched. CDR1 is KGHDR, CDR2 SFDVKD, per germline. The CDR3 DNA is TGTGCCACCAGTGACCCCGGGACAGGAGAAGGCTACACCTTC. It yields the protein CATSDPGTGEGYTF.

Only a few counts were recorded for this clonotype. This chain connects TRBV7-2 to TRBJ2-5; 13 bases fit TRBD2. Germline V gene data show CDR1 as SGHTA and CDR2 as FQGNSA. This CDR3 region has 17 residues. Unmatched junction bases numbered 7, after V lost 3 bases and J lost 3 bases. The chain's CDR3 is CASSFQPGTSGKETQYF. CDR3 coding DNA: TGTGCCAGCAGCTTCCAGCCAGGGACTAGCGGGAAAGAGACCCAGTACTTC. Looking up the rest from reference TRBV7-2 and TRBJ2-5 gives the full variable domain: GAGVSQSPSNKVTEKGKDVELRCDPISGHTALYWYRQSLGQGLEFLIYFQGNSAPDKSGLPSDRFSAERTGGSVSTLTIQRTQQEDSAVYLCASSFQPGTSGKETQYFGPGTRLLVL.